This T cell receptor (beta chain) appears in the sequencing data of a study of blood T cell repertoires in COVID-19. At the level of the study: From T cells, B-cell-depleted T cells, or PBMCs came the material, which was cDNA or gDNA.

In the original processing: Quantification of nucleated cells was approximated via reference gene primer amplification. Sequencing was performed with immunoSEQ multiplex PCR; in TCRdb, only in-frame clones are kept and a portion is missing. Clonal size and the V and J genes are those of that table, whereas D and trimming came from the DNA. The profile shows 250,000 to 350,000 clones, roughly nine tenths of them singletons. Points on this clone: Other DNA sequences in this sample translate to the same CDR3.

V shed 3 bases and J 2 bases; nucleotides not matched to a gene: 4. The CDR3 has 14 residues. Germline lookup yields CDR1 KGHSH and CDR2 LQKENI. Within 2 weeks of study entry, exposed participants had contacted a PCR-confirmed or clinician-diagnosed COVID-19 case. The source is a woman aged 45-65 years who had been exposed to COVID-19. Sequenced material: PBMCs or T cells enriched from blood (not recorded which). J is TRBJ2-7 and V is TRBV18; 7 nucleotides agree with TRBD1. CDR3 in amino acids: CASSPPGQPYEQYF. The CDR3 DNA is TGTGCCAGCTCACCGCCGGGACAGCCCTACGAGCAGTACTTC.